This TCR beta chain appears in the sequencing data of a study of blood T cell repertoires in COVID-19 (dated by TCRdb to 2020 to 2021). Turning to the overall study: The collaborator samples originated in the United States, Italy and Spain and spanned the acute and convalescent phases of COVID-19. Nearly every sample came with metadata listing a de-identified subject ID, COVID-19 status, age in years and sex. Samples came from the ongoing ImmuneRACE study (first 160 participants) plus 1,254 subjects from 6 global collaborators. Deeply sampled blood TCRbeta repertoires from subjects exposed to, actively infected with, or recovered from COVID-19 were included in the dataset. The prospective study material was composed of cDNA or gDNA derived from T cells, B-cell-depleted T cells, or PBMCs. Where HLA class I and class II types were available, the types were taken from metadata supplied by the sample provider, not from assay-based typing. The repertoires were released in a freely available public database meant as a resource for research on the immune response to SARS-CoV-2.

The immunoSEQ Assay, a bias-controlled multiplex PCR, was used to amplify TCRbeta CDR3 regions from genomic DNA. As for the authors' bioinformatics: Within the assay, amplification of reference gene primers was used to estimate how many nucleated cells each sample contained. To quantify the absolute abundance of each unique TCRbeta CDR3 rearrangement, sequence reads were collapsed and filtered. For each sample, productive Simpson clonality was calculated as the square root of Simpson's diversity index across productive rearrangements. TCRdb provides this immuneACCESS table in a form limited to in-frame rearrangements. Some clones are lacking; in checked studies, under half of them reflect an unresolved V gene, and why the rest are absent is not known. Clone size and V and J calls were adopted from that table, with D and trimming inferred from the DNA. The sample has roughly 87,000 clones on record, about 80% of them singletons. Of the sample, around 4% falls within the top ten clones.

The cysteine opens and the phenylalanine closes a CDR3 of 19 amino acids. Solely the CDR3 DNA is kept, with 57 bases framed from the first base. V is pruned by 5 bases and J by 1 base, leaving 11 bases of the junction without a gene match. Sequences SGHVS (CDR1) and FQNEAQ (CDR2) are obtained from the germline V gene. Whole blood was collected in K2EDTA tubes by collaborating institutions according to the institutions' own protocols. For TCRbeta analysis, collaborators shipped samples in one of three forms: frozen whole blood, isolated PBMCs, or DNA extracted from either of those sample types. Here is what the overall study found, with its caveats: The amount of clinical and demographic metadata varied by source and participant and was provided uncurated.

Remarks on this clone: Its antigen remains unidentified. Base quality data are lacking; no much larger clone is found one base away.

The origin of this receptor is a woman aged 45-65 years with acute or convalescent COVID-19. The V and J genes are TRBV7-8 and TRBJ2-3, with TRBD2 identical over 14 junction bases. The sample was peripheral blood. The nucleotide sequence is given as TGTGCCAGCAGCCTCCGGACTAGCGGGGGGTCACCCCGCACAGATACGCAGTATTTT. This encodes CASSLRTSGGSPRTDTQYF. Supplemented by the reference TRBV7-8 and TRBJ2-3 proteins around the CDR3, the complete variable domain is GAGVSQSPRYKVAKRGQDVALRCDPISGHVSLFWYQQALGQGPEFLTYFQNEAQLDKSGLPSDRFFAERPEGSVSTLKIQRTQQEDSAVYLCASSLRTSGGSPRTDTQYFGPGTRLTVL.